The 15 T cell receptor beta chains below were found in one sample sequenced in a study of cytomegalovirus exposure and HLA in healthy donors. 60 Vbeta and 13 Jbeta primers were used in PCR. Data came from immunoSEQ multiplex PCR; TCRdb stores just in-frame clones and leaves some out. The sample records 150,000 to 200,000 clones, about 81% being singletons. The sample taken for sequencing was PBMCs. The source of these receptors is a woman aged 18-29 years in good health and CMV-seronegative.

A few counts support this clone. In nucleotides, the CDR3 is TGCGCCAGCAGTTCCTCCGGGGGTCCCTACGAGCAGTACTTC. Its translation: CASSSSGGPYEQYF. The chain couples TRBV5-1 to TRBJ2-7; a possible D gene is TRBD2 (6 bases). The CDR3 length is 14 residues. Trimming removed 5 bases from V and 2 bases from J, with 14 bases in between. Germline CDR1 SGHRS, CDR2 YFSETQ.

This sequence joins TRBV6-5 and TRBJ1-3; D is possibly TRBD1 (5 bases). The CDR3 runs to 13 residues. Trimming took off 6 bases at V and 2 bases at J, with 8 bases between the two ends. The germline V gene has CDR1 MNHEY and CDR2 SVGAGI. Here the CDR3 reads CASRGVAGNTIYF. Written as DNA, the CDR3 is TGTGCCAGCAGAGGGGTGGCTGGAAACACCATATATTTT.

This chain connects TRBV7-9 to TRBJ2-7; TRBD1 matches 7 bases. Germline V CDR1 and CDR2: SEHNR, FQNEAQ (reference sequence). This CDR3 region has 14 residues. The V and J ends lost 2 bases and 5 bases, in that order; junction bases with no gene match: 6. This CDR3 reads CASSLLGQPHEQYF. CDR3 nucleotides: TGTGCCAGCAGCTTATTGGGACAGCCCCACGAGCAGTACTTC.

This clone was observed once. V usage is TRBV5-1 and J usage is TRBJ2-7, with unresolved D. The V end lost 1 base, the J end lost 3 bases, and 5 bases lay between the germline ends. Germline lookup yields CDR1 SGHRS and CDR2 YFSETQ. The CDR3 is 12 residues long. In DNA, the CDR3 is TGCGCCAGCAGCTTGTCGGGCTACGAGCAGTACTTC. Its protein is CASSLSGYEQYF. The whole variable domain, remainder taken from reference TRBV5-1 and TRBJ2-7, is KAGVTQTPRYLIKTRGQQVTLSCSPISGHRSVSWYQQTPGQGLQFLFEYFSETQRNKGNFPGRFSGRQFSNSRSEMNVSTLELGDSALYLCASSLSGYEQYFGPGTRLTVT.

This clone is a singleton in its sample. The CDR3 nucleotides are TGTGCCAGCAGCTTATGGGGCAGGGGGCGCGAGTATGGCTACACCTTC. It specifies CASSLWGRGREYGYTF. This chain uses TRBV7-9 with TRBJ1-2; the match to TRBD1 covers 8 bases. The J segment lost 5 bases and the V segment lost 2 bases, leaving 10 bases of the junction unmatched. Germline lookup yields CDR1 SEHNR and CDR2 FQNEAQ (reference sequence). The CDR3 spans 16 residues. Full variable domain (rest looked up from reference TRBV7-9 and TRBJ1-2): DTGVSQNPRHKITKRGQNVTFRCDPISEHNRLYWYRQTLGQGPEFLTYFQNEAQLEKSRLLSDRFSAERPKGSFSTLEIQRTEQGDSAMYLCASSLWGRGREYGYTFGSGTRLTVV.

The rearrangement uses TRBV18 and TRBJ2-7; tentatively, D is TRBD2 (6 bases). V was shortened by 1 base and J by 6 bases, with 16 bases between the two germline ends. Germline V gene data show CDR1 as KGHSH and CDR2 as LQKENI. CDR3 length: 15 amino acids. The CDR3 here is CASSPQEGPPSEQYF. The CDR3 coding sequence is TGTGCCAGCTCACCACAGGAGGGCCCACCAAGCGAGCAGTACTTC.

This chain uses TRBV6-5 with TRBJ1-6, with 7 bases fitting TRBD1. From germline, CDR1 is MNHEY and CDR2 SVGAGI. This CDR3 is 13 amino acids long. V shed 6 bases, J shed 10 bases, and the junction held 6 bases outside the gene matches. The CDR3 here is CASRGTAESPLHF. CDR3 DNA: TGTGCCAGCAGAGGGACAGCAGAATCACCCCTCCACTTT.

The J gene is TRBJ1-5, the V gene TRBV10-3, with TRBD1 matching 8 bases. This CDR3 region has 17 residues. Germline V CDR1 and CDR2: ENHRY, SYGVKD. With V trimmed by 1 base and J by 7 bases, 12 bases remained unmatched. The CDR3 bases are TGTGCCATCAGTGAGTGGCCCGGCAGGGGGCAGGGGCAGCCCCAGCATTTT. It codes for CAISEWPGRGQGQPQHF.

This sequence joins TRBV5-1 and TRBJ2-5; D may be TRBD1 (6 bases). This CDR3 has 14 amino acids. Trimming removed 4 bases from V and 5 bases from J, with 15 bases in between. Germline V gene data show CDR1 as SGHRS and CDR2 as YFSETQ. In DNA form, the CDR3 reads TGCGCCAGCAGCATTCAGGGGCCCGGGGAGACCCAGTACTTC. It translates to CASSIQGPGETQYF. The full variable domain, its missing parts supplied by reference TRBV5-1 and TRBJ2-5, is KAGVTQTPRYLIKTRGQQVTLSCSPISGHRSVSWYQQTPGQGLQFLFEYFSETQRNKGNFPGRFSGRQFSNSRSEMNVSTLELGDSALYLCASSIQGPGETQYFGPGTRLLVL.

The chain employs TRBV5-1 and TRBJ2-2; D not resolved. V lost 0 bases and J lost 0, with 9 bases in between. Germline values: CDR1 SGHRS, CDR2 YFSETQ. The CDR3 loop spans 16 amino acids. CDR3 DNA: TGCGCCAGCAGCTTGGCCCCGTCAGCGAACACCGGGGAGCTGTTTTTT. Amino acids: CASSLAPSANTGELFF.

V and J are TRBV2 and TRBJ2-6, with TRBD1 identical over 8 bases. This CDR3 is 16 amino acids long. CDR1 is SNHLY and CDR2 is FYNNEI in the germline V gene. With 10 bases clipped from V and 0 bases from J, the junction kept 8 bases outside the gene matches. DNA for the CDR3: TGTGCCACCGGTGGGACAGGATACTCTGGGGCCAACGTCCTGACTTTC. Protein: CATGGTGYSGANVLTF.

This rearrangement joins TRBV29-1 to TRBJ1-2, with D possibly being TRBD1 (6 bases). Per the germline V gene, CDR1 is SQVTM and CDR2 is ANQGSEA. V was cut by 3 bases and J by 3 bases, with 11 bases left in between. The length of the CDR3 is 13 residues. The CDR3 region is CSVEGGPYYGYTF. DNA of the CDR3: TGCAGCGTTGAGGGGGGGCCGTACTATGGCTACACCTTC.

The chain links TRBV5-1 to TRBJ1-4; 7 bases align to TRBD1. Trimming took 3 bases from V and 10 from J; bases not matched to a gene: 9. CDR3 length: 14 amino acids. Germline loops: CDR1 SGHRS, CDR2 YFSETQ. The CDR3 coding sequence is TGCGCCAGCAGCTCCGGGACAGCGTTCGGAAAACTGTTTTTT. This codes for CASSSGTAFGKLFF. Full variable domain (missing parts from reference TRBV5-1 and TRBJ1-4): KAGVTQTPRYLIKTRGQQVTLSCSPISGHRSVSWYQQTPGQGLQFLFEYFSETQRNKGNFPGRFSGRQFSNSRSEMNVSTLELGDSALYLCASSSGTAFGKLFFGSGTQLSVL.

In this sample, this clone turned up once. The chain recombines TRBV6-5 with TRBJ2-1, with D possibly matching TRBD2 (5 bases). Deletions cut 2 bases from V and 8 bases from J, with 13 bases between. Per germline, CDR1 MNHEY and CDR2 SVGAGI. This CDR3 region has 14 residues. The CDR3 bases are TGTGCCAGCAGTTACAATACCGCGGGCGATGAGCAGTTCTTC. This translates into CASSYNTAGDEQFF.

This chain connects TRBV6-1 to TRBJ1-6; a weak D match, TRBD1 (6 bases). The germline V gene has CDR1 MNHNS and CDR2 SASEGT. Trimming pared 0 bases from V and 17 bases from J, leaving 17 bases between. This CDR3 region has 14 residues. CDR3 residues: CASSEAPFQGNIHF. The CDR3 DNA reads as TGTGCCAGCAGTGAAGCGCCCTTCCAGGGGAACATCCACTTT.